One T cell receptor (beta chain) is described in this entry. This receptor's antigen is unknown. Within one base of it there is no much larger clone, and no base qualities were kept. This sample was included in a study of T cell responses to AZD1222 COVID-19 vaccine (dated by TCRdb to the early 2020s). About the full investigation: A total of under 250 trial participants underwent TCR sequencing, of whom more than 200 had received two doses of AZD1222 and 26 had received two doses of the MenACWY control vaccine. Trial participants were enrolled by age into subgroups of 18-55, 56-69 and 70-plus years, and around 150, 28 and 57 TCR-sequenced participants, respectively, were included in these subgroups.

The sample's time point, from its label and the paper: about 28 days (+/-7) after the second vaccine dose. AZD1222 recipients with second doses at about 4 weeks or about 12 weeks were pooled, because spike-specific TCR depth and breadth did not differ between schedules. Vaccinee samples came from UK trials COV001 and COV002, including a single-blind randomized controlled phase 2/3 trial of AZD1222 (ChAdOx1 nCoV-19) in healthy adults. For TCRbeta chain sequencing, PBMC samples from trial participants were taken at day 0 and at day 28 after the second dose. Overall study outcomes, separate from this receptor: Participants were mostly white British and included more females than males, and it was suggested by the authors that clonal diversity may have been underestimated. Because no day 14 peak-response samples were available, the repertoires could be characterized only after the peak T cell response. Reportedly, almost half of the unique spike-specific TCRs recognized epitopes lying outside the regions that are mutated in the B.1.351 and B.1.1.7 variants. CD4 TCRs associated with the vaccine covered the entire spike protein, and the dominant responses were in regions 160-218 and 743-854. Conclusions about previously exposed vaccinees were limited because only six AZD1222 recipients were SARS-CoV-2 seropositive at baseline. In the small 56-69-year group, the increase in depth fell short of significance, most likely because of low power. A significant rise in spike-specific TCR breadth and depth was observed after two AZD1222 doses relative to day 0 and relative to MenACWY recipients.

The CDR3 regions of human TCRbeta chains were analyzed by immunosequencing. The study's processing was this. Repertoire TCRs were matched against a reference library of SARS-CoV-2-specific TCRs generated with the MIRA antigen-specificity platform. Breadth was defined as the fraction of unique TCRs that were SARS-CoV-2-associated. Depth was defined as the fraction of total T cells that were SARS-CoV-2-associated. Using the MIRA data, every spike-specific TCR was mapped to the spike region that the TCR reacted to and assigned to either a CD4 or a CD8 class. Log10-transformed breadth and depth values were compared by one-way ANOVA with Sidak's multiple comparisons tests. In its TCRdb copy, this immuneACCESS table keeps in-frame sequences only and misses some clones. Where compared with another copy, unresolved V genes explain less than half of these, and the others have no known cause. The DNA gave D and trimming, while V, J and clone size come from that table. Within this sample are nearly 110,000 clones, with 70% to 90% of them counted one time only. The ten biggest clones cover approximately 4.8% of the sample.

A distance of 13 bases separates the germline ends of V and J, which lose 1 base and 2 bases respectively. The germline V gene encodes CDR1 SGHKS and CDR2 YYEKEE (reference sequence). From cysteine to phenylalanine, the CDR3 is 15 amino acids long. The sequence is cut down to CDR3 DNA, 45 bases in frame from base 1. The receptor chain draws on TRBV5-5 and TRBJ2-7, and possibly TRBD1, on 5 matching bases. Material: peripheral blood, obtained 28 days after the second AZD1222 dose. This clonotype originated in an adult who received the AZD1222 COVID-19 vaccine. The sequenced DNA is TGTGCCAGCAGCTTGAGTCAGGGAACACCCTACGAGCAGTACTTC. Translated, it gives CASSLSQGTPYEQYF.